This entry concerns a single T cell receptor (beta chain). V gave up 8 bases and J gave up 2 bases; unmatched junction bases: 4. The CDR3 is made up of 13 amino acids. Germline CDR1 MNHEY, CDR2 SVGAGI. In the authors' workflow: Scientists estimated how many nucleated cells there were by amplifying reference gene primers. Sequencing used immunoSEQ multiplex PCR; TCRdb keeps in-frame clones, though not all of them. V, J and clone size are taken as reported in that table, and D and trimming were inferred from the DNA itself. The sample contains about 110,000 clones, 88% of which appear only once. These data belong to a study of blood T cell repertoires in COVID-19. For the study at large: The cDNA or gDNA used as material had been derived from T cells, B-cell-depleted T cells, or PBMCs.

The sample taken for sequencing was peripheral blood. This chain joins TRBV6-5 and TRBJ2-3, with 7 positions matching TRBD1. The sequence was collected from a human donor in a cohort sampled during active COVID-19. The CDR3 loop is CASRQGVTDTQYF. The CDR3 nucleotides read TGTGCCAGCCGACAGGGTGTCACAGATACGCAGTATTTT.